The T cell receptor (beta chain) under discussion was sequenced for a study of shared clonotypes between healthy human individuals (dated by TCRdb to 2018 to 2020). Looking at the study overall: The cohort included three men and two women between 18 and 49 years of age. To increase sequencing depth and limit assay-specific biases, TCR repertoire library preparation and sequencing were carried out by different laboratories using diverse techniques. Per donor, leukapheresis produced somewhere between about 0.94 and 8.9 billion PBMCs. Blood TCR repertoires of five healthy adults were deeply sequenced to estimate repertoire size and the extent of clonotype sharing between individuals. For each donor, CD4 naive and CD4 memory were each given three plates, CD8 naive was given two plates, and CD8 memory was given one plate. Study-wide conclusions, independent of this receptor: Roughly 5% of naive CD4, 3% to 4% of naive CD8, approximately 2.2% of memory CD4, and 0.35% to 0.5% of memory CD8 clonotypes were shared across several donors. Pairwise subsampling led to the expectation that sequencing depth would affect the degree of clonotype sharing among donors. Larger estimated clonotype richness was generally found for naive subsets than for memory subsets. The genetic and exposure-history diversity represented was limited by the small number of donors. Rarefaction of sorted-subset datasets indicated incomplete sequencing despite the large sequencing depth. Only blood was sampled, and tissue TCR repertoires likely differ from those in blood. Compared with non-shared clonotypes, clonotypes shared by all four sorted-subset donors had higher generation probabilities.

Healthy HIV-negative adults with no recently reported acute infections or vaccinations were included as donors. Every donor was a Caucasian adult residing in Nashville, Tennessee, USA. CD4+ T cells were enriched through magnetic negative selection, after which naive cells were positively selected on CD45RA and the remaining negative fraction served as the memory subset. After blood collection by leukapheresis, PBMCs were isolated using Ficoll-Histopaque density gradient centrifugation and then cryopreserved in the vapor phase of liquid nitrogen. Analytical flow cytometry was used to check the purity and quantity of each magnetically sorted T cell population. Genomic DNA was isolated from each sorted fraction and quantified by UV absorbance on a Nanodrop 2000c. Concerning this clone itself: The antigen this receptor binds is unknown. There are no base qualities to consult, and no much larger clone falls within one base.

As encoded in the germline V gene, CDR1 is MDHEN while CDR2 is SYDVKM. The CDR3 contains 13 residues, cysteine and phenylalanine counted. The DNA shown is the 39-base CDR3, in frame from base 1. At the junction V is shortened by 7 bases and J by 2 bases, with 12 bases in between. TCR CDR3 regions were amplified from genomic DNA by multiplex PCR using the deep immunoSEQ assay. Extracted genomic DNA from each cell subset was distributed evenly across all wells of several immunoSEQ 96-well plates, and each plate was treated as a replicate. Each replicate PCR for sorted subsets received around 200 ng genomic DNA, equal to roughly 30,000 T cell genomes. Purified libraries were measured with a Qubit 3.0 fluorometer, size-checked on a Bioanalyzer 2100, and measured again with the KAPA Library Quantification kit. Each immunoSEQ 96-well plate was sequenced on its own single-read 150-cycle Illumina NextSeq 550 flow cell. Per the source publication's procedure: Because the immunoSEQ output included only junctional sequences and no quality scores, the filtering could not be the same as the filtering used for full-length reads. To assign V/J genes and CDR3, sequences were annotated against IMGT germline references using PyIR, a Python wrapper for IgBLAST v1.9. Reads with weak V/J assignments (E-value above 1e-6), missing CDR3, stop codons, out-of-frame junctions, or ambiguous translated residues were removed. V3J clonotypes were defined as sequences sharing the same inferred V gene, J gene, and CDR3 amino acid sequence. To compute the percentage overlap between repertoires, the number of shared unique clonotypes was divided by the size of the smaller repertoire. RTK rarefaction, the Chao1 estimator, and Recon v2.1 estimates of unobserved clonotypes were used to assess repertoire richness. Generation probabilities for all TCRbeta clonotypes obtained by the gDNA method from a handful of donors were computed using OLGA. TCRdb provides this immuneACCESS table in a form limited to in-frame rearrangements. Some clones are lacking; in checked studies, under half of them reflect an unresolved V gene, and why the rest are absent is not known. For V, J and clone size, that table is used; D and trimming come from the DNA. The sample profile shows approximately 1,000,000 clones; approximately 75% of them were found once. The ten top clones hold roughly 0.9% of the sample.

Sequencing was done on a sample of memory CD4+ T cells from PBMCs. Reading the label with the study, this specimen's cell subset or site is: CD45RA-negative fraction. Recombination connected TRBV28 to TRBJ2-7, with a tentative D gene TRBD1 over 6 matching bases. This sequence originates from a man between 18 and 35 years old in good health. Some clones in this sample may be carry-over from other donors' samples. The CDR3 protein: CASIAQGPYEQYF. The bases read TGTGCCAGCATCGCACAGGGTCCCTACGAGCAGTACTTC.